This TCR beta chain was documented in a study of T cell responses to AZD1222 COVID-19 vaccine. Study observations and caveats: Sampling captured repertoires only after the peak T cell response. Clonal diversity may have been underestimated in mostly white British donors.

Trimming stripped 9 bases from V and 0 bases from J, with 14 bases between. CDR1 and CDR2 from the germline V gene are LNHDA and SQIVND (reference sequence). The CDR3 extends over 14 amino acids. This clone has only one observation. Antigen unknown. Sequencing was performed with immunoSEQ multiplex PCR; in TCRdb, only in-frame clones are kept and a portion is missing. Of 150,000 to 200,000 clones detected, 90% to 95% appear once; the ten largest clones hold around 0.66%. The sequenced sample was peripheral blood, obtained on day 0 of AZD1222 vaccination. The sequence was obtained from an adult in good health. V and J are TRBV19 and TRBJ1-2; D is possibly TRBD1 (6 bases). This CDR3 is CASKNRTANYGYTF. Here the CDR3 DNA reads TGTGCCAGCAAAAACCGGACAGCTAACTATGGCTACACCTTC.